This is a list of T cell receptor beta chains from one sample in a study of cytomegalovirus exposure and HLA in healthy donors. Profiling relied on immunoSEQ multiplex PCR, and the TCRdb table lists in-frame clones only, not all of them. The table shows tens of thousands of clones, with almost 80% occurring only once. Input material: PBMCs. Receptors were obtained from a woman between 40 and 55 years old in good health and CMV-seropositive. The conserved cysteine and the conserved F or W are not part of the CDR3 here.

TRBJ2-1	TRBV2	ASSGTSGGALINEQF
TRBJ1-2	TRBV2	ASSRRDSVYGYT
TRBJ2-7	TRBV2	ASSPGDRVAYEQY
TRBJ2-4	TRBV4-1	ASSHIGQGTKNIQY
TRBJ2-1	TRBV29-1	SVEDRPLAGAGNEQF
TRBJ1-5	TRBV6-1	ASRENRDRIGQPQH
TRBJ2-5	TRBV5-1	ASSFGGQETQY
TRBJ1-4	TRBV5-4	ASSQKRGMGVEKLF
TRBJ2-7	TRBV7-9	ASSLPGSYEQY
TRBJ1-5	TRBV19	ASSMSGIQNQPQH
TRBJ2-1	TRBV28	ASSSLAAAYNEQF
TRBJ2-5	TRBV7-2	ASSPKSGETQY
TRBJ2-5	TRBV9	ASSPLTGAREETQY
TRBJ1-4	TRBV16	ASQQGAGEKLF
TRBJ1-3	TRBV5-1	ASTHSGTGYSGNTIY
TRBJ2-1	TRBV5-4	ASSLLAGIYNEQF
TRBJ2-7	TRBV27	ASSAYPGPSYEQY
TRBJ2-1	TRBV30	ACPWASSPYEQF
TRBJ2-7	TRBV4-2	ASSQDQAGFYEQY
TRBJ2-6	TRBV5-1	ASRSRTGDSGANVLT
TRBJ2-5	TRBV30	AWSSLLAGALTQY
TRBJ1-5	TRBV30	AWSVDRNQPQH
TRBJ2-7	TRBV7-9	ASSLALAESYEQY
TRBJ1-1	TRBV21-1	ARGRRVPYREGCTEAF
TRBJ2-5	TRBV7-6	ASSPGNQETQY
TRBJ1-1	TRBV13	ASSSKGQQNTEAF
TRBJ1-2	TRBV30	AWSVLEGPLGGYT
TRBJ2-3	TRBV5-6	ASSVTSGNTDTQY
TRBJ1-4	TRBV9	ASSQRGGSNEKLF
TRBJ2-1	TRBV4-1	ASQGLAGNEQF
TRBJ2-6	TRBV19	ASSSRGLPSGANVLT
TRBJ1-1	TRBV6-1	ASSEARTGGSEAF
TRBJ2-5	TRBV15	ATSTGDTGTGWQTQY
TRBJ2-1	TRBV5-1	ASSPGQQQF
TRBJ2-5	TRBV5-1	ASKVFGLALQETQY
TRBJ1-2	TRBV6-5	AMTGCYYGYT